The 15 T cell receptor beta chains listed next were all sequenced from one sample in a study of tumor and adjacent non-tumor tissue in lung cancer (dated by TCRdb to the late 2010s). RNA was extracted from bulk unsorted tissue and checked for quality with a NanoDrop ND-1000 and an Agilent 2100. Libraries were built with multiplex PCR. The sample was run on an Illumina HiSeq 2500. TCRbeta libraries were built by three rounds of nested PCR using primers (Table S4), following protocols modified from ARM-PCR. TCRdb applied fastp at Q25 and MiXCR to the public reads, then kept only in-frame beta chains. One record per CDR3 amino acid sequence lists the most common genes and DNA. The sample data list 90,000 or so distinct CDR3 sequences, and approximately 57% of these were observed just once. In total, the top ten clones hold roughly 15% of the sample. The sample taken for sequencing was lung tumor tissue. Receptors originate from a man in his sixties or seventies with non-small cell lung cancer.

The CDR3 DNA is TGCAGCGTTGGATACAGTTATGAGAAGTACTTC. The encoded protein is CSVGYSYEKYF. This chain joins TRBV29-1 and TRBJ2-7; D call uncertain. The germline V gene has CDR1 SQVTM and CDR2 ANQGSEA. V was pared by 4 bases and J by 11 bases, with 15 bases between. The CDR3 sequence is 11 residues long.

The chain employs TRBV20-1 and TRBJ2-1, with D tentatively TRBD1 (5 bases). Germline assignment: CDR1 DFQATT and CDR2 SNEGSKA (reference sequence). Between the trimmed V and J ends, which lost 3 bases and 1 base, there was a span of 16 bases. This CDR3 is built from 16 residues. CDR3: CSASGRAGNSYNEQFF. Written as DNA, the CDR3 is TGCAGTGCTAGCGGCCGGGCAGGGAATTCCTACAATGAGCAGTTCTTC.

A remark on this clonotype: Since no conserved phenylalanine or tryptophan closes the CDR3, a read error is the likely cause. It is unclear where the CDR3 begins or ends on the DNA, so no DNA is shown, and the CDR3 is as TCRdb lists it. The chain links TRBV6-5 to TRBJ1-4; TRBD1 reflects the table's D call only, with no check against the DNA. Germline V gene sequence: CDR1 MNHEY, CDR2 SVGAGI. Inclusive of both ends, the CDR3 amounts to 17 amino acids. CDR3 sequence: CDTLPGQGAFGNEKQFC.

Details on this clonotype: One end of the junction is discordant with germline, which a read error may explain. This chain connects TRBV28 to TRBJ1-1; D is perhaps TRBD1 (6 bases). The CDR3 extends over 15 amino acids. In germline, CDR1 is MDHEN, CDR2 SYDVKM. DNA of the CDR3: TGTGTCAGCAGCCGAGGGGGTATCATGAACACTGAAGCTCTCTTT. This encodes CVSSRGGIMNTEALF.

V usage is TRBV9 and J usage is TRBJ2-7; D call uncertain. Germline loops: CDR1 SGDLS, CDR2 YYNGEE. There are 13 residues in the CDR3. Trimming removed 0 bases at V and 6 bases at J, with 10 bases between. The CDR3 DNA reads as TGTGCCAGCAGCGTAGGTCTACCGGGCGAGCAGTACTTC. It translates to CASSVGLPGEQYF.

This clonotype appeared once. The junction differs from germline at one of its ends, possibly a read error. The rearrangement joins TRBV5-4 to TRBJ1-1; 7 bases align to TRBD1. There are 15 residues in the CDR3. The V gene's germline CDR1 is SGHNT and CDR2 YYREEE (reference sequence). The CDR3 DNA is TGTGTCAGCAGCTCGCCGGGACAGCTTAACACTGAGGCTTTCTTT. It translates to CVSSSPGQLNTEAFF.

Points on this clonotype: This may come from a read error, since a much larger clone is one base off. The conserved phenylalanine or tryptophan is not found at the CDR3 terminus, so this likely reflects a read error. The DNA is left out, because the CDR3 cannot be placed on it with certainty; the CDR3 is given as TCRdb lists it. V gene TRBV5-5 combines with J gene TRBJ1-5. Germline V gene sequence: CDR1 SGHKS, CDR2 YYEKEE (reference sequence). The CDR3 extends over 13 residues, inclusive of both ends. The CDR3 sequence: CASSLFSNQPRHC.

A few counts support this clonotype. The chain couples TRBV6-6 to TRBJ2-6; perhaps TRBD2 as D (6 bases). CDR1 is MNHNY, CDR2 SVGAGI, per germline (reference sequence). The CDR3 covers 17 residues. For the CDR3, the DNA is TGTACCACCAGCGACCCGCCGGGAGTCCCTGGGGCCAACGTCCTGACTTTC. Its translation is CTTSDPPGVPGANVLTF.

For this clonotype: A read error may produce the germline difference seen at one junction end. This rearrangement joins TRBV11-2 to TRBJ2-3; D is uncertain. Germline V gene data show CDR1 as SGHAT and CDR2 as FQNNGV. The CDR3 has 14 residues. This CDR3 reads CASSSYTTTDTQYF. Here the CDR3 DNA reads TGTGCCAGCAGCTCATACACAACCACAGATACGCAATATTTT. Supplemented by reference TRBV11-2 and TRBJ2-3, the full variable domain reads EAGVAQSPRYKIIEKRQSVAFWCNPISGHATLYWYQQILGQGPKLLIQFQNNGVVDDSQLPKDRFSAERLKGVDSTLKIQPAKLEDSAVYLCASSSYTTTDTQYFGPGTRLTVL.

The CDR3 loop is CASTRYYTTYEQYF. In DNA form, the CDR3 reads TGTGCCAGCACTCGGTATTATACCACCTACGAGCAGTACTTC. The J gene is TRBJ2-7, the V gene TRBV6-1; no firm D call. The CDR3 is 14 amino acids. V dropped 7 bases and J dropped 2 bases, with 15 bases sitting between them. Germline assignment: CDR1 MNHNS and CDR2 SASEGT.

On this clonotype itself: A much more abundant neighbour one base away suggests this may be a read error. The CDR3 protein is CASSFQTSGRALSLYGQYF. The DNA for the CDR3 is TGTGCCAGCAGCTTCCAGACTAGCGGGAGGGCCCTTTCTCTCTACGGGCAGTACTTC. V is TRBV7-9 and J is TRBJ2-7, with 14 bases lining up with TRBD2. From germline, CDR1 is SEHNR and CDR2 FQNEAQ (reference sequence). This CDR3 is 19 amino acids long.

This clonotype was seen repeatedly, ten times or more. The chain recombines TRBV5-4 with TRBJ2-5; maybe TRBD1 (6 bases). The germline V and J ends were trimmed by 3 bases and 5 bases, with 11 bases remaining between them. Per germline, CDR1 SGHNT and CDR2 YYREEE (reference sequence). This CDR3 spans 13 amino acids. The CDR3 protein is CASSSGTMETQYF. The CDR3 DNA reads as TGTGCCAGCAGCTCCGGGACAATGGAGACCCAGTACTTC.

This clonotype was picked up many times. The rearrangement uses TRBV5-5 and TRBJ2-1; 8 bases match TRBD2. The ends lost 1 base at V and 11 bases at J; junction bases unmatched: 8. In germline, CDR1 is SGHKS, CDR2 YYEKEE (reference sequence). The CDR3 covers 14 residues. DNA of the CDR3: TGTGCCAGCAGCTTGTCCCGGGGGGGTGGCCAGCAGTTCTTC. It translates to CASSLSRGGGQQFF.

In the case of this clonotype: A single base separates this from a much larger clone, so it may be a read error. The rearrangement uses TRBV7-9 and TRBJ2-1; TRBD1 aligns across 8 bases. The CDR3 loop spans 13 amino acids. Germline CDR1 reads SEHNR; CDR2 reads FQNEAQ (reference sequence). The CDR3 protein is CASSGQGNNEHFF. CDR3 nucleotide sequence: TGTGCCAGCAGCGGACAGGGTAACAATGAGCACTTCTTC. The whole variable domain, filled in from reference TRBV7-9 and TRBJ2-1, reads DTGVSQNPRHKITKRGQNVTFRCDPISEHNRLYWYRQTLGQGPEFLTYFQNEAQLEKSRLLSDRFSAERPKGSFSTLEIQRTEQGDSAMYLCASSGQGNNEHFFGPGTRLTVL.

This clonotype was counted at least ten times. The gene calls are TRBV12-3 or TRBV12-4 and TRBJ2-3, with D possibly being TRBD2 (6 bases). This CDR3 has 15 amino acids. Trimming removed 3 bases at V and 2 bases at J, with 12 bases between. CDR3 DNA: TGTGCCAGCAGTTTCTCCGGGACTTCCACAGATACGCAGTATTTT. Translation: CASSFSGTSTDTQYF.